A single sample gave rise to the 21 T cell receptor beta chains below, sequenced in a study of blood T cell repertoires in COVID-19. Generated by immunoSEQ multiplex PCR, the TCRdb table keeps only in-frame clones and is missing some. The sample carries tens of thousands of clones, roughly 90% recorded once. Sequenced input: peripheral blood. The source of these receptors is a woman aged 80 or over with acute or convalescent COVID-19.

This chain links TRBV2 with TRBJ1-3; D uncertain. The CDR3 length is 17 residues. In germline, CDR1 is SNHLY, CDR2 FYNNEI. Deletions cut 2 bases from V and 0 bases from J, with 14 bases between. This chain's CDR3 is CASSEWASRYSGNTIYF. CDR3 in DNA: TGTGCCAGCAGTGAATGGGCTTCGCGATACTCTGGAAACACCATATATTTT.

This chain joins TRBV6-5 and TRBJ2-1, with TRBD2 as a possible D gene (6 bases). The ends were cut back, 8 bases at V and 2 bases at J, with 13 bases in the middle. Germline V gene lookup returns CDR1 MNHEY and CDR2 SVGAGI. CDR3 size: 14 residues. This chain's CDR3 is CASSSGRPYNEQFF. Here the CDR3 DNA reads TGTGCCAGCTCAAGCGGGCGTCCCTACAATGAGCAGTTCTTC.

This clone was seen a few times. This CDR3 reads CASSIERTSVNEQFF. The CDR3 DNA sequence: TGTGCCAGTAGTATCGAAAGGACTAGCGTAAATGAGCAGTTCTTC. The chain couples TRBV19 to TRBJ2-1; the match to TRBD2 covers 9 bases. V shed 3 bases, J shed 7 bases, and the junction held 7 bases outside the gene matches. Per germline, CDR1 LNHDA and CDR2 SQIVND (reference sequence). The CDR3 consists of 15 residues. The full variable domain, with the rest looked up from reference TRBV19 and TRBJ2-1, is DGGITQSPKYLFRKEGQNVTLSCEQNLNHDAMYWYRQDPGQGLRLIYYSQIVNDFQKGDIAEGYSVSREKKESFPLTVTSAQKNPTAFYLCASSIERTSVNEQFFGPGTRLTVL.

This clone appeared a few times. CDR3 in amino acids: CASRAPSNGGAYGYTF. The CDR3, as DNA: TGTGCCAGCAGGGCCCCTTCGAATGGCGGTGCCTATGGCTACACCTTC. The rearrangement joins TRBV9 to TRBJ1-2, with D unresolved. The CDR3 totals 16 residues. Trimming stripped 5 bases from V and 4 bases from J, with 21 bases between. From germline, CDR1 is SGDLS and CDR2 YYNGEE.

The V gene is TRBV7-9, the J gene TRBJ1-1; no reliable D call. With 5 bases removed from V and 3 bases from J, the gap between germline ends came to 7 bases. The CDR3 extends over 12 amino acids. Germline V gene data show CDR1 as SEHNR and CDR2 as FQNEAQ (reference sequence). CDR3 region: CASSLRYTEAFF. The CDR3 nucleotides read TGTGCCAGCAGCCTCCGTTACACTGAAGCTTTCTTT.

V and J are TRBV11-1 and TRBJ2-3; 14 nucleotides match TRBD2. Trimming took 5 bases from V and 4 from J; bases not matched to a gene: 5. The germline V gene has CDR1 SGHAT and CDR2 FQDESV (reference sequence). The CDR3 contains 16 residues. Written as DNA, the CDR3 is TGTGCCAGCAGCCTCGGACTAGCGGGGGGCCCAGATACGCAGTATTTT. It specifies CASSLGLAGGPDTQYF.

The V and J genes are TRBV4-2 and TRBJ2-7, with 12 bases identical to TRBD1. The V segment lost 5 bases and the J segment 7 bases; nucleotides outside the gene matches: 6. Germline lookup yields CDR1 LGHNA and CDR2 YNFKEQ. This CDR3 has 14 residues. CDR3 sequence reads: CASSNWDRGQEQYF. The CDR3 nucleotides read TGTGCCAGCAGCAACTGGGACAGGGGGCAGGAGCAGTACTTC.

The V and J genes are TRBV2 and TRBJ1-4; the D gene is possibly TRBD1 (6 bases). The V end lost 6 bases, the J end lost 11 bases, and 16 bases lay between the germline ends. The germline V gene has CDR1 SNHLY and CDR2 FYNNEI. The CDR3 has 13 residues. Here the CDR3 reads CASRDSSWGKLFF. The CDR3 DNA reads TGTGCCAGCAGGGACAGTTCCTGGGGGAAACTGTTTTTT.

V gene TRBV28 combines with J gene TRBJ2-7, with 7 bases aligning to TRBD2. The J segment lost 3 bases and the V segment lost 4 bases, leaving 3 bases of the junction unmatched. CDR1 MDHEN and CDR2 SYDVKM come from the germline V gene. There are 13 residues in the CDR3. DNA of the CDR3: TGTGCCAGCAGTTACGCGGGAGTCTACGAGCAGTACTTC. It is translated as CASSYAGVYEQYF.

V and J are TRBV19 and TRBJ2-7; 11 bases agree with TRBD1. There are 13 residues in the CDR3. Germline V gene lookup returns CDR1 LNHDA and CDR2 SQIVND (reference sequence). J was trimmed by 5 bases and V by 6 bases; bases with no gene match: 3. CDR3 sequence (DNA): TGTGCCAGTAGCCGGGACAGGGGGGACGAGCAGTACTTC. It encodes CASSRDRGDEQYF.

The chain joins TRBV9 to TRBJ2-3; 11 bases agree with TRBD2. The CDR3 is made up of 19 amino acids. Germline V gene sequence: CDR1 SGDLS, CDR2 YYNGEE. The V and J ends lost 3 bases and 2 bases, in that order; junction bases with no gene match: 14. The CDR3 is CASSARGTSGFLNTDTQYF. The CDR3 nucleotides read TGTGCCAGCAGCGCGAGAGGGACTAGCGGCTTTTTGAACACAGATACGCAGTATTTT.

This chain uses TRBV10-3 with TRBJ2-7, with 8 bases that match TRBD1. V dropped 2 bases and J dropped 3; count of bases not matched to a gene: 9. In germline, CDR1 is ENHRY, CDR2 SYGVKD. This CDR3 is 16 amino acids long. CDR3: CAISERDRLANYEQYF. CDR3 DNA: TGTGCCATCAGTGAGCGGGACAGGCTAGCTAACTACGAGCAGTACTTC.

The chain couples TRBV5-1 to TRBJ1-5; D is possibly TRBD1 (5 bases). The CDR3 contains 14 residues. Trimming removed 0 bases at V and 8 bases at J, with 12 bases between. Germline V gene lookup returns CDR1 SGHRS and CDR2 YFSETQ. The CDR3 here is CASSLGGGLEPQHF. CDR3 nucleotide sequence: TGCGCCAGCAGCTTGGGGGGGGGTCTTGAGCCCCAGCATTTT.

This clone was seen a single time. This chain links TRBV6-2 or TRBV6-3 with TRBJ2-3, with D perhaps TRBD1 (6 bases). Deletions cut 4 bases from V and 14 bases from J, with 19 bases between. The germline CDR1 and CDR2 sequences are MNHEY and SVGEGT. CDR3 length: 13 residues. The CDR3 sequence: CASSSVTGGGSYF. The CDR3 DNA sequence: TGTGCCAGCAGTTCCGTGACAGGAGGCGGTTCGTATTTT.

The gene calls are TRBV9 and TRBJ2-3; D remains unclear. The CDR3 extends over 12 amino acids. Germline V gives CDR1 SGDLS, CDR2 YYNGEE. V lost 3 bases and J 6 bases, leaving 8 bases between the germline ends. The CDR3 spells CASSGPRDTQYF. Here the CDR3 DNA reads TGTGCCAGCAGCGGACCTAGGGATACGCAGTATTTT. Full variable domain (remainder filled in from reference TRBV9 and TRBJ2-3): DSGVTQTPKHLITATGQRVTLRCSPRSGDLSVYWYQQSLDQGLQFLIQYYNGEERAKGNILERFSAQQFPDLHSELNLSSLELGDSALYFCASSGPRDTQYFGPGTRLTVL.

V and J are TRBV19 and TRBJ2-1, with TRBD2 identical over 9 bases. J gave up 4 bases and V 3 bases, and 7 bases lay outside the gene matches. The CDR3 consists of 16 residues. CDR1 is LNHDA and CDR2 is SQIVND in the germline V gene (reference sequence). The CDR3 nucleotides read TGTGCCAGTAGTATTTCGCCTAGCGGGATTTACAATGAGCAGTTCTTC. Translated, it gives CASSISPSGIYNEQFF.

V usage is TRBV5-6 and J usage is TRBJ2-1, with 9 bases lining up with TRBD1. The length of the CDR3 is 16 residues. Germline V CDR1 and CDR2: SGHDT, YYEEEE. The V and J ends lost 2 bases and 2 bases, in that order; junction bases with no gene match: 5. CDR3 protein: CASSLMGQGPYNEQFF. CDR3 in DNA: TGTGCCAGCAGCTTAATGGGACAGGGACCCTACAATGAGCAGTTCTTC.

In this sample, this clone turned up once. This chain uses TRBV5-4 with TRBJ1-4; TRBD1 aligns across 8 bases. The germline V gene has CDR1 SGHNT and CDR2 YYREEE (reference sequence). The V and J ends lost 3 bases and 7 bases, in that order; junction bases with no gene match: 2. The CDR3 consists of 13 residues. Here the CDR3 reads CASSWDRSEKLFF. CDR3 bases: TGTGCCAGCAGCTGGGACAGGAGTGAAAAACTGTTTTTT.

The J gene is TRBJ2-3, the V gene TRBV6-4, with D tentatively TRBD2 (5 bases). CDR3 length: 13 residues. V lost 0 bases and J 5 bases, leaving 6 bases between the germline ends. Looked up from germline, CDR1 is MRHNA and CDR2 is SNTAGT. The CDR3 here is CASSDSGVDTQYF. The CDR3 DNA reads TGTGCCAGCAGTGACTCCGGGGTAGATACGCAGTATTTT.

The chain links TRBV3-1 (or the pseudogene TRBV3-2) to TRBJ1-2; no reliable D call. The V end lost 4 bases, the J end lost 7 bases, and 16 bases lay between the germline ends. This CDR3 is built from 14 residues. Germline V lookup: CDR1 LGHDT, CDR2 YNNKEL (reference sequence). In nucleotides, the CDR3 is TGTGCCAGCAGCCCCAGAGGGCTGTTGGGTGGCTACACCTTC. Translation: CASSPRGLLGGYTF.

This clone was picked up one time. V is TRBV5-1 and J is TRBJ1-2; D possibly corresponds to TRBD1 (5 bases). This CDR3 is built from 15 residues. Trimming removed 3 bases from V and 7 bases from J, with 19 bases in between. Per the germline V gene, CDR1 is SGHRS and CDR2 is YFSETQ. The CDR3 region is CASSWGLGLEGGYTF. In DNA form, the CDR3 reads TGCGCCAGCAGCTGGGGACTGGGCTTGGAGGGTGGCTACACCTTC.